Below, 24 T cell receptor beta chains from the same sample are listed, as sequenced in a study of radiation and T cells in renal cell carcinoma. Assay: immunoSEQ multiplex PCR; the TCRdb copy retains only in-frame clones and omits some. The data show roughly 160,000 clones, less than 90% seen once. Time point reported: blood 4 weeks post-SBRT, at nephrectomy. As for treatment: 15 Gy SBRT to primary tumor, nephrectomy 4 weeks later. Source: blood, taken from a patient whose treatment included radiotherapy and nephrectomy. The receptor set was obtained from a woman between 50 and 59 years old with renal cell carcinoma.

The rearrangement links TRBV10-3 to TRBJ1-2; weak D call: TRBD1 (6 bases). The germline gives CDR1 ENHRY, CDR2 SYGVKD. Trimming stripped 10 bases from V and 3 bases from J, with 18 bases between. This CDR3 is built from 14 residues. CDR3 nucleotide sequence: TGTGCCACCTCCAAGGGGGTCAGGGACTATGGCTACACCTTC. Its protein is CATSKGVRDYGYTF.

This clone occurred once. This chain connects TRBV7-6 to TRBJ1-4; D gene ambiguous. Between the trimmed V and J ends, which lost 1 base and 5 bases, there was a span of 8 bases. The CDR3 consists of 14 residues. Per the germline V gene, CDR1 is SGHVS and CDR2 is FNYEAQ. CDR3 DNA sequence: TGTGCCAGCAGCTTAGGGGCGGAAAATGAAAAACTGTTTTTT. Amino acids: CASSLGAENEKLFF.

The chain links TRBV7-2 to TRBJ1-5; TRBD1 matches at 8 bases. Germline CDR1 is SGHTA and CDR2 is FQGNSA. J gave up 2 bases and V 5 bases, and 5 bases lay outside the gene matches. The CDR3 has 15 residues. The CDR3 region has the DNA TGTGCCAGCAGCCGCGGGACAGGTCGCAATCAGCCCCAGCATTTT. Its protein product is CASSRGTGRNQPQHF.

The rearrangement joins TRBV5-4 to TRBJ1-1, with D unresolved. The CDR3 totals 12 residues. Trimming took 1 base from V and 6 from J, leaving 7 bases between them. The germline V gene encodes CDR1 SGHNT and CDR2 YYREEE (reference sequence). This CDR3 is CASSLNSAEAFF. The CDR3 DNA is TGTGCCAGCAGCTTGAATTCCGCTGAAGCTTTCTTT.

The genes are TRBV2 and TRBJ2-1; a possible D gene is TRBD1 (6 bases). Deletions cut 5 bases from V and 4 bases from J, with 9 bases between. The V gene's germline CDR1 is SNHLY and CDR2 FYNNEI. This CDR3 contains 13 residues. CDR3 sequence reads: CASSLDRYNEQFF. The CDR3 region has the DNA TGTGCCAGCAGTCTGGACAGATACAATGAGCAGTTCTTC.

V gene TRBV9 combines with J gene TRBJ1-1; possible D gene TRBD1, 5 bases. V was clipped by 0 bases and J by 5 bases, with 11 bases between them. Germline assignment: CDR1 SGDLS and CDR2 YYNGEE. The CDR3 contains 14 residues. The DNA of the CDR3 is TGTGCCAGCAGCGTAGGGGGGTTTCGTACTGAAGCTTTCTTT. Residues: CASSVGGFRTEAFF.

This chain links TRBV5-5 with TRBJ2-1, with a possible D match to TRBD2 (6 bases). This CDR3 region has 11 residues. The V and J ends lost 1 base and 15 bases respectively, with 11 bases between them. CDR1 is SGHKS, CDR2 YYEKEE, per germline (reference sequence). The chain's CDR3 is CASSLRRDRFF. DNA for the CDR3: TGTGCCAGCAGCTTGAGGCGGGATCGGTTCTTC.

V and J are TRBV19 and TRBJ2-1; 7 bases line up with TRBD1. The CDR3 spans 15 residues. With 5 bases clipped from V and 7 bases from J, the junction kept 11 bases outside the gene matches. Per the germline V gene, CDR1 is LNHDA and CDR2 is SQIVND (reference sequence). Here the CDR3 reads CASSPHRGPRNEQFF. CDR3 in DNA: TGTGCCAGTAGTCCACACAGGGGACCGAGGAATGAGCAGTTCTTC.

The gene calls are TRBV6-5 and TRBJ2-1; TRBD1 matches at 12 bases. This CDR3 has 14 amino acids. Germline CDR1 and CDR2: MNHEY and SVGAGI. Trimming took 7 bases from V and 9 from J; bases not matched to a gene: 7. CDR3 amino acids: CASTWDRGLTEQFF. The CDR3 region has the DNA TGTGCCAGCACTTGGGACAGGGGGCTTACTGAGCAGTTCTTC.

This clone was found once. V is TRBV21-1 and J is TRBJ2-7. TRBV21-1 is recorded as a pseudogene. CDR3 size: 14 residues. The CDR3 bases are TGTGCCAGCAGCAAAGAGGTGGACCTGGACGAGCAGTACTTC. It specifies CASSKEVDLDEQYF.

The CDR3: CASSPFRPGRNTGELFF. Here the CDR3 DNA reads TGTGCCAGCTCACCATTCAGACCGGGACGAAACACCGGGGAGCTGTTTTTT. J is TRBJ2-2 and V is TRBV18; tentatively, D is TRBD1 or TRBD2 (5 bases each). From germline, CDR1 is KGHSH and CDR2 LQKENI. Trimming removed 2 bases from V and 2 bases from J, with 15 bases in between. CDR3 length equals 17 residues.

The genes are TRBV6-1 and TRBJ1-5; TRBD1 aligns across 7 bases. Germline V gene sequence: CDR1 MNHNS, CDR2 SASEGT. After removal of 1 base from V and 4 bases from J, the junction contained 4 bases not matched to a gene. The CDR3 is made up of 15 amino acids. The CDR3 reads CASSEDRGINQPQHF. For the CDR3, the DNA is TGTGCCAGCAGTGAAGACAGGGGCATTAATCAGCCCCAGCATTTT.

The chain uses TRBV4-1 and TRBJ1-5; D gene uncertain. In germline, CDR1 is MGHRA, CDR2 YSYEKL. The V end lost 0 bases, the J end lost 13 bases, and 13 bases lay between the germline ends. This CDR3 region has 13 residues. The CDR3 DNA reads TGCGCCAGCAGCCAAGATGAAGGTCGAAAACAGCATTTT. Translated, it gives CASSQDEGRKQHF.

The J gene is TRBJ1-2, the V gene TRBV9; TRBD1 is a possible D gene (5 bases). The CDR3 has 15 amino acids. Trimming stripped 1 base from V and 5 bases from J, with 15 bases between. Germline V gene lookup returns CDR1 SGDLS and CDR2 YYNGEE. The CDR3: CASSVRGDPLYGYTF. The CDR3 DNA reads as TGTGCCAGCAGCGTACGGGGGGACCCCCTTTATGGCTACACCTTC.

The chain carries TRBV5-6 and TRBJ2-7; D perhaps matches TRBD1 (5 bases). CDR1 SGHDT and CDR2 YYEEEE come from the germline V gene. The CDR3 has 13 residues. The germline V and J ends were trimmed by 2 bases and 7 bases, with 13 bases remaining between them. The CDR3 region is CASSFTGVEEQYF. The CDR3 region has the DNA TGTGCCAGCAGCTTTACAGGAGTGGAGGAGCAGTACTTC.

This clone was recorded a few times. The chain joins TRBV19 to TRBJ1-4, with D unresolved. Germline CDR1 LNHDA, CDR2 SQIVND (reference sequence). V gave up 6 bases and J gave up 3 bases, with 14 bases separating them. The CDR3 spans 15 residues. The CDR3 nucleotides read TGTGCCAGTAGAGTGTGGCGGCGGCCTAATGAAAAACTGTTTTTT. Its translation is CASRVWRRPNEKLFF.

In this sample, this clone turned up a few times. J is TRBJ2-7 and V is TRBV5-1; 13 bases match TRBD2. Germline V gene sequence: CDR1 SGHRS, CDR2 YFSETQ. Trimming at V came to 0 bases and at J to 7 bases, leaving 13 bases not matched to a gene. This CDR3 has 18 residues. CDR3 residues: CASSLELAGGPGIDEQYF. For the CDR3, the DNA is TGCGCCAGCAGCTTGGAACTAGCGGGGGGGCCCGGCATCGATGAGCAGTACTTC.

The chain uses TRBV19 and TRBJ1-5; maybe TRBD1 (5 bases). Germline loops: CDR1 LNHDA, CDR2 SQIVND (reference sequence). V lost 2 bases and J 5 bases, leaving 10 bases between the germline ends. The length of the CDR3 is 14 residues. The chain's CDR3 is CASSIHTQDQPQHF. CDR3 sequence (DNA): TGTGCCAGTAGTATACACACACAGGATCAGCCCCAGCATTTT. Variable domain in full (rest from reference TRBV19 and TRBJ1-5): DGGITQSPKYLFRKEGQNVTLSCEQNLNHDAMYWYRQDPGQGLRLIYYSQIVNDFQKGDIAEGYSVSREKKESFPLTVTSAQKNPTAFYLCASSIHTQDQPQHFGDGTRLSIL.

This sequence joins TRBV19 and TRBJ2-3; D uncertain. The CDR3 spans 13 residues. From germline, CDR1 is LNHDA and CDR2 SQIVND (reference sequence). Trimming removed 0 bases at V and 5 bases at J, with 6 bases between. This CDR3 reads CASSIDRRDTQYF. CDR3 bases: TGTGCCAGTAGTATAGATCGCAGAGATACGCAGTATTTT.

In DNA, the CDR3 is TGTGCCAGCTCACCGACCACACCGGAGAATAATGAAAAACTGTTTTTT. This encodes CASSPTTPENNEKLFF. The chain is built from TRBV18 and TRBJ1-4; D gene ambiguous. CDR3 length: 16 amino acids. The ends were cut back, 3 bases at V and 4 bases at J, with 15 bases in the middle. Germline V gene sequence: CDR1 KGHSH, CDR2 LQKENI.

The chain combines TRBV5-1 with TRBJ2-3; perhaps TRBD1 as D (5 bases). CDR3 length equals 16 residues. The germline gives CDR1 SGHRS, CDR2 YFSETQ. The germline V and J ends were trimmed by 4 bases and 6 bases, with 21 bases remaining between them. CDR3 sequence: CASSLMTRASGDTQYF. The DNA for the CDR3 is TGCGCCAGCAGCCTAATGACCAGGGCGTCCGGGGATACGCAGTATTTT.

This chain's CDR3 is CASSFVSTDTQYF. The CDR3 nucleotides read TGTGCCAGCAGCTTCGTTAGCACAGATACGCAGTATTTT. The gene calls are TRBV7-2 and TRBJ2-3, with D uncertain. Germline CDR1 and CDR2: SGHTA and FQGNSA. V shed 3 bases and J shed 0 bases, with 4 bases lying between them. The CDR3 contains 13 residues.

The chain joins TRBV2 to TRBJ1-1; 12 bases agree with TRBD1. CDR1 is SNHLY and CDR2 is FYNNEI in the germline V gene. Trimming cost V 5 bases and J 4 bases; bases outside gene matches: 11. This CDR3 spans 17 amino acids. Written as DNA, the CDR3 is TGTGCCAGCAGTCATCCCGGGACAGGGGGCCAGAGCACTGAAGCTTTCTTT. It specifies CASSHPGTGGQSTEAFF.

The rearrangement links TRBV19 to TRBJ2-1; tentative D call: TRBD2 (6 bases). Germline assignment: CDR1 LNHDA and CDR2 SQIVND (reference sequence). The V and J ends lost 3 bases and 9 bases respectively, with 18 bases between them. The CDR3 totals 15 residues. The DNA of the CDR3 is TGTGCCAGTAGTATGGAAGGGACTCCATCCCCTGAGCAGTTCTTC. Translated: CASSMEGTPSPEQFF.